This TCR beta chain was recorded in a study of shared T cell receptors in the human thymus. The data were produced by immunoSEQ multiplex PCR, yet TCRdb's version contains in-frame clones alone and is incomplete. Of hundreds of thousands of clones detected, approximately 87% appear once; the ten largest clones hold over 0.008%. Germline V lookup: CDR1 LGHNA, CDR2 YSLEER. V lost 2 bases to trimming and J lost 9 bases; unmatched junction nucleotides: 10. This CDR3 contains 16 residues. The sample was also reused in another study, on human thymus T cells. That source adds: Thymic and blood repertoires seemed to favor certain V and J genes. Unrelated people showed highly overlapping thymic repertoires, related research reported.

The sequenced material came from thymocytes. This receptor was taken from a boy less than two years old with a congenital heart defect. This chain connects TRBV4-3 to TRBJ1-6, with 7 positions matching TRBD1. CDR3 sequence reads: CASSQRQRQGSSPLHF. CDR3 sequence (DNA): TGCGCCAGCAGCCAACGTCAAAGACAGGGATCTTCACCCCTCCACTTT.